This T cell receptor (beta chain) is from a study of Graves' ophthalmopathy and Graves' hyperthyroidism (dated by TCRdb to 2017 to 2018). For context, the study as a whole: Peripheral blood samples were taken at the time of initial diagnosis, before any treatment was given. The study used TCR beta repertoire signatures to distinguish Graves' ophthalmopathy from Graves' hyperthyroidism and to predict progression to ophthalmopathy. The independent validation cohort included about 19 hyperthyroidism patients plus 17 patients who later progressed from hyperthyroidism to ophthalmopathy. In roughly 6 hyperthyroidism patients, the T-cell repertoires found in thyroid tissue were compared with those found in blood. Following sample collection, hyperthyroidism patients were given methimazole at a starting dose of 30 mg daily, and ophthalmopathy patients were given high-dose intravenous methylprednisolone. To explore V-J signatures distinguishing ophthalmopathy from hyperthyroidism, a discovery set of around 97 patients (about 41 ophthalmopathy, roughly 60 stable hyperthyroidism) was enrolled. In total, some 140 blood samples were TCR-sequenced: around 42 ophthalmopathy, 75 hyperthyroidism and around 17 hyperthyroidism-to-ophthalmopathy patients. What the authors observed across the whole study: Ophthalmopathy was separated from stable hyperthyroidism by the 13-signature model with more than 85% sensitivity and less than 82% specificity in cross-validation and with 80%/75% in the test set. Most of the expanded thyroid clonotypes with a frequency above 0.001 were also detected in blood, and it was suggested that the thyroid immune response may be reflected by blood repertoires. In validation, the model predicted ophthalmopathy progression with less than 71% sensitivity and about 73% specificity; around twelve predicted patients were CT-confirmed with GO in a median of around 6 months. No statistical method was used to set the sample size in advance, and the investigators knew which group each participant was assigned to.

For repertoire sequencing, the TCR beta CDR3 regions were amplified from RNA transcripts. The first round of RT-PCR was done with HTBI primers and the Qiagen OneStep RT-PCR kit, and was followed by a second round of multiplex PCR, then size selection and purification. Sequencing of the libraries was carried out on an Illumina HiSeq2000 in paired-end mode with 100 bp reads. Under the source paper's analysis protocol: SOAPnuke was used for read processing, and reads with adapters, uncalled bases, a mean Phred below 15, or no exact constant-primer or identifier match were discarded. High-quality paired reads were merged with COPE v1.2.5. Clonotypes were defined as unique nucleotide sequences and were aligned to IMGT TRB V, D and J references using MiTCR v1.1. The analysis was limited to V-J combinations with a frequency above 0.0001, which together covered 99.2% of the repertoires. For each V-J combination, a TCR clonal expansion and chaos score was defined as F50 clonal expansion divided by the chaos observed in the TCRdist matrix. Features were reduced by Welch's t-statistics and random forest to approximately 13 V-J combinations, which fed a naive Bayes classifier. The Morisita-Horn index was used to measure how similar the thyroid and blood repertoires were. TCRdb reran the public reads through fastp at Q25 and MiXCR, keeping productive beta chains. Identical CDR3 proteins give one entry, which carries the most common genes and DNA. TCRdb's processing, not the authors', yielded these V and J calls. This sample is represented by 23,000 or so distinct CDR3 sequences; approximately 48% of them were singletons. Of the sample, 6% to 8% is held by the ten largest clones.

From the cysteine up to the phenylalanine, the CDR3 has a length of 16 residues. Only the CDR3 DNA is retained, 48 bases long and in frame from the first base. The germline V gene supplies CDR1 SGHTA and CDR2 FQGTGA. The junction shows trimming of 3 bases on V and 3 bases on J, and the gene matches do not reach 4 bases of it. This clonotype was seen many times. Its binding antigen is unknown. No much larger clone is present one base from it, and per-base qualities are unavailable. Hyperthyroidism was defined as stable when no progression to ophthalmopathy occurred within 18 months of follow-up. Hyperthyroidism patients were newly diagnosed, were aged 18 to 65 years, and had a disease duration under 2 months. Patients were excluded if they had other autoimmune diseases, uncontrolled infections, pregnancy or lactation. Clinical symptoms, serum thyroxine, TRAb, thyroid ultrasound and orbital computed tomography formed the basis of the diagnosis. PBMCs were isolated from 7.5 to 10 ml of fresh peripheral blood by Ficoll-Paque density gradient centrifugation. Trizol reagent was used to extract the total RNA, and its quality was then checked on an Agilent 2100 Bioanalyzer.

The sequence joins TRBV7-3 to TRBJ2-3; TRBD2 agrees with 12 junctional bases. Sequencing input: peripheral blood. The receptor was derived from an adult woman with stable Graves' hyperthyroidism. CDR3 sequence: CASSFLAGGPTDTQYF. The bases read TGTGCCAGCAGCTTTCTAGCGGGAGGGCCGACAGATACGCAGTATTTT.